This T cell receptor beta chain was sequenced for a study of post-analysis software for immune sequencing data (dated by TCRdb to 2014 to 2015). Regarding the study in general: Relapsing-remitting, secondary progressive and progressive-relapsing multiple sclerosis were recorded as disease courses, and subtype annotation was lacking for some patients. The multiple sclerosis patient repertoires were compared with 11 previously published healthy control repertoires from donors aged about 6 to 25 years. A subset of samples was prepared in parallel using single-end sample barcoding, then pooled and co-amplified after Illumina adapter ligation.

General findings and caveats noted by the study authors: Direct clustering with F measure revealed strong co-clustering of samples prepared in the same batch, which led to a batch-effect correction. Patients showed significantly higher frequencies than controls for roughly five TRBV segments, among them TRBV5-6, TRBV5-1 and TRBV20-1. The control group was slightly older than the multiple sclerosis patient group. Significantly lower normalized Chao1 diversity was found in multiple sclerosis patients than in controls, suggesting substantial peripheral T-cell clonal expansion.

A remark on this clonotype: Its specific antigen is unknown. Germline and junction disagree at one end, which may indicate a read error.

The germline V gene encodes CDR1 SGHTA and CDR2 FQGNSA. Spanning cysteine to phenylalanine, the CDR3 consists of 15 amino acids. CDR3 DNA only is kept here, 45 bases in frame from base 1. To demonstrate the VDJtools post-analysis software, TCR beta repertoires were profiled from the peripheral blood of roughly 14 young patients with multiple sclerosis. The multiple sclerosis patients were children and adolescents between roughly 6 and 16 years of age. The protocol used for the library was PCR. Instrument on record: Illumina HiSeq 2500. To reduce PCR and sequencing biases, unique molecular identifiers were built into the TCR beta cDNA libraries. Roughly 0.5 million cDNA molecules were obtained per 1 to 10 million input T cells, so each molecule approximated one T cell. The patient libraries were prepared and sequenced using the same protocol as the earlier healthy control dataset. Samples belonging to the same batch were prepared together, multiplexed and sequenced on a shared HiSeq lane. As for the original processing: MIGEC was used to process the raw barcoded reads, and molecular identifier groups with only a single read were discarded before consensus assembly and CDR3 extraction. Clonotype tables were post-analysed with VDJtools, and diversity was normalized by down-sampling all datasets to the smallest sample size. To correct batch-related cross-sample contamination, repertoire overlap clustering matched CDR3 amino acid sequences but not nucleotide sequences. The public reads were reanalyzed by TCRdb: fastp trimming at Q25, MiXCR alignment, in-frame beta chains only. Each CDR3 protein gets just one entry, which takes the most common genes and DNA from the rows behind it. TCRdb, rather than the study authors, made the V and J calls. This sample gives about 800,000 distinct CDR3 sequences in total; approximately 30% of them show up just once. Together, the top ten hold 0.56% of the sample.

The sequenced material came from blood. This TCR came from a girl aged 10 to 17 with multiple sclerosis. Recombination joined TRBV7-2 with TRBJ2-7, and TRBD2 matches 7 of the central bases. The DNA sequence is TGTGCCAGCAGCTTAACCGTGGGAGGGCCCTACGAGCGGTACTTC. Translation gives CASSLTVGGPYERYF.